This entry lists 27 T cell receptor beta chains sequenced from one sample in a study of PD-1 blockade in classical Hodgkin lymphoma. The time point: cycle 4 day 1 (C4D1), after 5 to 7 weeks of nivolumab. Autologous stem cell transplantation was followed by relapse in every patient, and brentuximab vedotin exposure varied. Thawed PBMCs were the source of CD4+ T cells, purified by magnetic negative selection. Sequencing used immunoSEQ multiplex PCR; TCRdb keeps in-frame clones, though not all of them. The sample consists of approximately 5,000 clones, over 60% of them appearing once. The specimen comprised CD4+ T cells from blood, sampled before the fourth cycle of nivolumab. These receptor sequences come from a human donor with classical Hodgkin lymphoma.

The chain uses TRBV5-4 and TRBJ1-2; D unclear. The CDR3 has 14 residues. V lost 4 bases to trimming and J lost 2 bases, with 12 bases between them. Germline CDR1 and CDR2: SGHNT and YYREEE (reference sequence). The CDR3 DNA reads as TGTGCCAGCAGCCCCCCTGGAGGGAACTATGGCTACACCTTC. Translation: CASSPPGGNYGYTF.

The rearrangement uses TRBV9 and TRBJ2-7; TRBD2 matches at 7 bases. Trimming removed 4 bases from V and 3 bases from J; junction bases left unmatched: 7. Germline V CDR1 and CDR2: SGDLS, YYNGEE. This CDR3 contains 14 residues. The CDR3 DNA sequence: TGTGCCAGCAGCCGAAGGTGGGAGGGCTACGAGCAGTACTTC. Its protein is CASSRRWEGYEQYF.

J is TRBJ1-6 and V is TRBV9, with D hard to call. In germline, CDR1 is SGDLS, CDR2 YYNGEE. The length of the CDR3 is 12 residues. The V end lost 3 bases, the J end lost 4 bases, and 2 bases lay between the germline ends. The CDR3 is CASSGYNSPLHF. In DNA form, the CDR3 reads TGTGCCAGCAGCGGATATAATTCACCCCTCCACTTT.

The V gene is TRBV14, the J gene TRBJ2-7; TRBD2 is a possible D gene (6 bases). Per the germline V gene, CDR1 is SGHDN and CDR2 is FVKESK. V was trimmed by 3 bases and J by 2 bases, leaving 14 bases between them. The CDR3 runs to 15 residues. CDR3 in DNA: TGTGCCAGCAGCCACGGACTACAATATCCCTACGAGCAGTACTTC. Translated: CASSHGLQYPYEQYF.

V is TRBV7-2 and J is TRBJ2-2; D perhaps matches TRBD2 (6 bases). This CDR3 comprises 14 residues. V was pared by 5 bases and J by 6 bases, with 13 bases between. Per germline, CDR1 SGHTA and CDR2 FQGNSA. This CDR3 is CASSRDFRAGELFF. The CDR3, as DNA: TGTGCCAGCAGCCGGGACTTTCGGGCCGGGGAGCTGTTTTTT.

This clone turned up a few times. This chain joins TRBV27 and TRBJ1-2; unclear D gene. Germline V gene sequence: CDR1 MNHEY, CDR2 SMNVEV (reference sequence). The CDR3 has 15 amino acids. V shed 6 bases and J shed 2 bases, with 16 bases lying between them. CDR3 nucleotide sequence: TGTGCCAGCAGCCGCTCCGCCGGGCGGAACTATGGCTACACCTTC. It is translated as CASSRSAGRNYGYTF.

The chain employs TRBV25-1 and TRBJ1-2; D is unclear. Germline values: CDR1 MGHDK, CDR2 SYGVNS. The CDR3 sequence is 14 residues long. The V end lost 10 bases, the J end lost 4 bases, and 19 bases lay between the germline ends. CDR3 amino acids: CATSVGGVGYGYTF. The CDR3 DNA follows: TGTGCCACCTCAGTCGGTGGCGTTGGCTATGGCTACACCTTC.

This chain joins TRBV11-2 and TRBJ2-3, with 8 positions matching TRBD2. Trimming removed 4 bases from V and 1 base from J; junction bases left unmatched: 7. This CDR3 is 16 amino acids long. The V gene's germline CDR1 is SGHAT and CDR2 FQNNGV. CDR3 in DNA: TGTGCCAGCAGCTACCGTGGGACTAGTCGCACAGATACGCAGTATTTT. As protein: CASSYRGTSRTDTQYF.

CDR3 DNA sequence: TGTGCCAGCAGTGGGACAGGGAGCTCCTACAATGAGCAGTTCTTC. As protein: CASSGTGSSYNEQFF. The gene calls are TRBV6-5 and TRBJ2-1, with 9 nucleotides matching TRBD1. The CDR3 sequence is 15 residues long. The germline V gene has CDR1 MNHEY and CDR2 SVGAGI. V lost 5 bases and J lost 0; bases outside the gene matches: 2.

CDR3 region: CASSVELGGASGNTIYF. For the CDR3, the DNA is TGTGCCAGCAGCGTAGAGCTGGGGGGGGCTTCTGGAAACACCATATATTTT. This chain connects TRBV9 to TRBJ1-3; D perhaps matches TRBD1 (6 bases). The CDR3 sequence is 17 residues long. Trimming took 0 bases from V and 1 from J, leaving 14 bases between them. Looked up from germline, CDR1 is SGDLS and CDR2 is YYNGEE.

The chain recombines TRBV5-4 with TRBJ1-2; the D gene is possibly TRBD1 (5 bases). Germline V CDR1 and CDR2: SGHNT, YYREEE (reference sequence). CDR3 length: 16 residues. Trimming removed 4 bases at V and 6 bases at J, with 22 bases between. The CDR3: CASSQDARPRGDGYTF. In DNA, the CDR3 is TGTGCCAGCAGCCAAGATGCCCGACCGCGGGGGGATGGCTACACCTTC. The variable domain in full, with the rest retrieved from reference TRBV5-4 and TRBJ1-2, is ETGVTQSPTHLIKTRGQQVTLRCSSQSGHNTVSWYQQALGQGPQFIFQYYREEENGRGNFPPRFSGLQFPNYSSELNVNALELDDSALYLCASSQDARPRGDGYTFGSGTRLTVV.

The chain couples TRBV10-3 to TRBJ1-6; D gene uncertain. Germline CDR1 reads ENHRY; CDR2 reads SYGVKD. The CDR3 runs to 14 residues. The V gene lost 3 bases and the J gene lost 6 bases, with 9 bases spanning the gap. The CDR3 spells CAISDRRPNSPLHF. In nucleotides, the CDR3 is TGTGCCATCAGTGATCGCAGGCCTAATTCACCCCTCCACTTT.

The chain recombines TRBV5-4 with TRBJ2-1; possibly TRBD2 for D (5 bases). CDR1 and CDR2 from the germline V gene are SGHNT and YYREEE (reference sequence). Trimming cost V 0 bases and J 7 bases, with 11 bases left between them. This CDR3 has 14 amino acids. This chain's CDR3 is CASSLEGGGNEQFF. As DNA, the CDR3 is TGTGCCAGCAGCTTGGAGGGCGGCGGGAATGAGCAGTTCTTC.

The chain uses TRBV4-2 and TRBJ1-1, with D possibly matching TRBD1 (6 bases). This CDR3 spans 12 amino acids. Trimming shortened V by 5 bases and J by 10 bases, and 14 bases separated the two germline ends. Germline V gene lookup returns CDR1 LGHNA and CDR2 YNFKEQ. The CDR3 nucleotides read TGTGCCAGCAGCTTTACAGGGAACGTAGCTTTCTTT. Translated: CASSFTGNVAFF.

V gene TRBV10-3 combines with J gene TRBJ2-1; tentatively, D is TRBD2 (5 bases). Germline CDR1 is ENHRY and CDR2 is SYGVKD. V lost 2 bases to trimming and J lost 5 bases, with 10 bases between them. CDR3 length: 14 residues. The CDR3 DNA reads TGTGCCATCAGTGAGCGTCCCGGGAACAATGAGCAGTTCTTC. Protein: CAISERPGNNEQFF.

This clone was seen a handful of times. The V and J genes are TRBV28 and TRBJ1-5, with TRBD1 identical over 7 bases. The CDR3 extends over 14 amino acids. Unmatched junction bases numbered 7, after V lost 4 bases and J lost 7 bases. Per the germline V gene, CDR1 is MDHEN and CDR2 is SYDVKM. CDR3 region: CASSSPGGRQPQHF. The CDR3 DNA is TGTGCCAGCAGTTCGCCAGGGGGGAGGCAGCCCCAGCATTTT.

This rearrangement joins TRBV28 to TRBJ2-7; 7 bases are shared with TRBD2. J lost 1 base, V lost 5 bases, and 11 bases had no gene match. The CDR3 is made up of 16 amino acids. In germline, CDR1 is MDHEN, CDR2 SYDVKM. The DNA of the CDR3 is TGTGCCAGCAGTGGGGTATGGAGCGGGGTATCCTACGAGCAGTACTTC. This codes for CASSGVWSGVSYEQYF.

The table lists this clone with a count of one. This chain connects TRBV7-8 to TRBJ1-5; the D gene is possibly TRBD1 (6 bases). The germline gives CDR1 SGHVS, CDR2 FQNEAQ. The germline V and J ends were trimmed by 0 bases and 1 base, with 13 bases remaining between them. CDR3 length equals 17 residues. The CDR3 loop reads CASSLAILGASNQPQHF. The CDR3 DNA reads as TGTGCCAGCAGCTTAGCGATTTTGGGGGCAAGCAATCAGCCCCAGCATTTT.

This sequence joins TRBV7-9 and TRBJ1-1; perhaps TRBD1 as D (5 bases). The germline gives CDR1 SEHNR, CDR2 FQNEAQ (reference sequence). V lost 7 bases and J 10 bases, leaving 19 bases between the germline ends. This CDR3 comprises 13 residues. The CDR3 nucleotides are TGTGCCAGCACCAATCTCCAGGACGGGGGAGCTTTCTTT. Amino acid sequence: CASTNLQDGGAFF. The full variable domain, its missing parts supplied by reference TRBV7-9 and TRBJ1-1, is DTGVSQNPRHKITKRGQNVTFRCDPISEHNRLYWYRQTLGQGPEFLTYFQNEAQLEKSRLLSDRFSAERPKGSFSTLEIQRTEQGDSAMYLCASTNLQDGGAFFGQGTRLTVV.

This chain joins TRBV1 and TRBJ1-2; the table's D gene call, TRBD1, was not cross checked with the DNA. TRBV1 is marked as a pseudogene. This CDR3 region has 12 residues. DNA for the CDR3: TGCACCAGCAGCCATTCAGTTTACGGCTACACCTTC. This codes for CTSSHSVYGYTF.

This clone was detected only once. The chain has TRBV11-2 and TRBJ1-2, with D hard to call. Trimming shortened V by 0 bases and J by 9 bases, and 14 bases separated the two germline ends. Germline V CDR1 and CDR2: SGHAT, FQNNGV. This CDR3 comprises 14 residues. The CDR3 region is CASSLEASRRSYTF. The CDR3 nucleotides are TGTGCCAGCAGCTTAGAAGCCAGTCGGAGGAGCTACACCTTC. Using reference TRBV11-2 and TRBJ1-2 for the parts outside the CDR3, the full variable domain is EAGVAQSPRYKIIEKRQSVAFWCNPISGHATLYWYQQILGQGPKLLIQFQNNGVVDDSQLPKDRFSAERLKGVDSTLKIQPAKLEDSAVYLCASSLEASRRSYTFGSGTRLTVV.

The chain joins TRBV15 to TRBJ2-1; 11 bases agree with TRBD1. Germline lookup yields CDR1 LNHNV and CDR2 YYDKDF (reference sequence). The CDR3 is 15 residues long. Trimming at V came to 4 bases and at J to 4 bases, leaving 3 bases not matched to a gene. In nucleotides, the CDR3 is TGTGCCACCAGCACGGGACAGGGGGTTTACAATGAGCAGTTCTTC. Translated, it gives CATSTGQGVYNEQFF. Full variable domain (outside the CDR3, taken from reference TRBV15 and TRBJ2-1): DAMVIQNPRYQVTQFGKPVTLSCSQTLNHNVMYWYQQKSSQAPKLLFHYYDKDFNNEADTPDNFQSRRPNTSFCFLDIRSPGLGDTAMYLCATSTGQGVYNEQFFGPGTRLTVL.

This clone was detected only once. The CDR3 loop is CASSSASNYGYTF. Here the CDR3 DNA reads TGTGCCAGCAGCTCAGCCTCTAACTATGGCTACACCTTC. This rearrangement joins TRBV7-9 to TRBJ1-2; no definite D call. CDR1 and CDR2 (germline): SEHNR, FQNEAQ (reference sequence). This CDR3 has 13 residues. V lost 4 bases, J lost 0 bases, and 6 bases lay in between.

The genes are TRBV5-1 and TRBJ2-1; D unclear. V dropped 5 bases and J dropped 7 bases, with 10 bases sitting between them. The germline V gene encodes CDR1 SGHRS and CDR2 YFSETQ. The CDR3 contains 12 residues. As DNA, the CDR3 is TGCGCCAGCAGTAGGTCCCTTAATGAGCAGTTCTTC. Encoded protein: CASSRSLNEQFF.

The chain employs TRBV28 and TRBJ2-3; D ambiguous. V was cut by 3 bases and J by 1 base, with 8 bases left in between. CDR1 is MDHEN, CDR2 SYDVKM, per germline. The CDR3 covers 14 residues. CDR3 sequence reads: CASSFPLGTDTQYF. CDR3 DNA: TGTGCCAGCAGTTTTCCGTTGGGCACAGATACGCAGTATTTT. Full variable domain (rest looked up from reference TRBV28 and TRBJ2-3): DVKVTQSSRYLVKRTGEKVFLECVQDMDHENMFWYRQDPGLGLRLIYFSYDVKMKEKGDIPEGYSVSREKKERFSLILESASTNQTSMYLCASSFPLGTDTQYFGPGTRLTVL.

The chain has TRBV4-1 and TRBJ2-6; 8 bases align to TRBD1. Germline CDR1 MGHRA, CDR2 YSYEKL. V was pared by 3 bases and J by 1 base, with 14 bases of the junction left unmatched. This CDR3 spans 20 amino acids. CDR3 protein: CASSQGRGRFNVSGANVLTF. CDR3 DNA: TGCGCCAGCAGCCAGGGCAGGGGGCGCTTTAATGTATCTGGGGCCAACGTCCTGACTTTC.

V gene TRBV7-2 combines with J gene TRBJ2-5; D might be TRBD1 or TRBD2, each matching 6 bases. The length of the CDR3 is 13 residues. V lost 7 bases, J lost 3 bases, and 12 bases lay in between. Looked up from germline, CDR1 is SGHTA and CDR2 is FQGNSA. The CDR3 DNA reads TGTGCCAGCAACCTTAGGGGGGAAGAGACCCAGTACTTC. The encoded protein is CASNLRGEETQYF.